This paragraph reports one T cell receptor beta chain. TCRdb's copy holds only in-frame clones and misses some; the assay was immunoSEQ multiplex PCR. The sample comprises more than 250,000 clones, just over 85% of which are singletons, and 0.84% rests with the top ten. This specimen comes from a study of cytomegalovirus exposure and HLA in healthy donors. The TCR was taken from a woman younger than 30 in good health and CMV-seronegative. Sequenced sample: PBMCs.

CDR3 loop: CASSPFLASGSRGVAGEQYF. The DNA of the CDR3 is TGTGCCAGCAGCCCCTTCCTGGCTAGCGGGAGTCGAGGGGTGGCGGGGGAGCAGTACTTC. The chain uses TRBV4-2 and TRBJ2-7, with 10 bases aligning to TRBD2. In germline, CDR1 is LGHNA, CDR2 YNFKEQ. CDR3 length: 20 residues. Trimming removed 4 bases from V and 7 bases from J; junction bases left unmatched: 25.